The entry below describes one T cell receptor (beta chain). Its antigen is undetermined. Expressed TCRB transcripts were sequenced, since all the RNA that had been isolated was reverse transcribed. Using immunoSEQ multiplex PCR, the repertoire was profiled, and TCRdb retains in-frame clones only, with some absent. The sample records some 290,000 clones, more than 13% being singletons. These data come from a study of beta chain features in type 1 diabetes. Study-wide results and caveats: For Type 1 diabetes patients, all four CD4+ subsets carried TCRB CDR3s that were moderately but significantly shorter.

Losses at the gene ends were 2 bases for V and 0 bases for J; bases not matched to a gene: 3. This CDR3 is built from 16 residues. The germline V gene encodes CDR1 MNHEY and CDR2 SMNVEV (reference sequence). This sequence joins TRBV27 and TRBJ2-1, with 8 positions matching TRBD2. Sequenced input: naive CD4+ T cells from blood. The source is a man between 25 and 39 years old with type 1 diabetes. The CDR3 coding sequence is TGTGCCAGCAGTTTACCCGGGACTAGCTCCTACAATGAGCAGTTCTTC. As protein: CASSLPGTSSYNEQFF.